This paragraph covers one T cell receptor beta chain sequence. The data derive from a study of graft-versus-host responses after intestinal transplantation. Overall study context: Multivisceral, liver-intestinal, or isolated intestinal transplants were given to recipients. Induction using anti-thymocyte globulin, followed by tacrolimus and steroids for roughly 3 years, was given to all recipients. Study-level results: Where graft-donor T cell macrochimerism was present, patients had high graft-versus-host to host-versus-graft clonal ratios in allografts. GvH clones appeared in recipient marrow, some first in ileum or blood.

Responders (roughly 200,000, CFSE-labeled) were co-plated with roughly 200,000 irradiated, violet-dye-labeled stimulators. The CDR3 totals 12 residues. Per the germline V gene, CDR1 is LNHDA and CDR2 is SQIVND (reference sequence). V gave up 9 bases and J gave up 8 bases, with 11 bases separating them. The assay was immunoSEQ multiplex PCR, and TCRdb's table has in-frame clones only and misses some. This table has thousands of clones, roughly a third appearing once. V is TRBV19 and J is TRBJ1-6; D is possibly TRBD1 (5 bases). The sequence was collected from a human patient who was an organ donor for intestinal transplantation. Specimen: alloreactive CD8+ T cells from a mixed lymphocyte reaction culture, collected before transplantation. Described subset: CFSE-low proliferating T cells sorted from roughly six-day pre-transplant mixed lymphocyte reaction (GvH or HvG direction). CDR3 loop: CASREFDSPLHF. CDR3 DNA: TGTGCCAGCAGGGAATTCGATTCACCCCTCCACTTT.